This TCR beta chain was documented in a study of immune cell composition in non-small cell lung cancer (TCRdb year 2017). Notes on the research overall: Histologic subtype, mainly lung adenocarcinoma or squamous cell carcinoma, was assigned on the basis of H&E together with p63, CK5, Napsin A and TTF-1 immunohistochemistry. Supplementary cohort #1, 10 lung adenocarcinoma cases, had paired tumour/lung TCR-beta sequencing and TIL populations generated to assess tumour reactivity. Adaptive Biotechnologies TCR-beta sequencing was carried out on approximately 37 paired NSCLC tumour and non-adjacent lung specimens, as well as on about 25 tumour-only specimens. A handful of tumour specimens with TCR-beta data were of rare histological subtypes and were excluded from the subtype comparisons. Points the paper makes about the study in general: Across more than 9 adenocarcinoma cases, TIL tumour reactivity correlated strongly with maximal tumour-associated clone frequency but not with overall clonality. The reactivity cohort contained only around eleven cases, and the tumour-reactive clones were not shown to have sequences in common with the dominant in vivo tumour-associated clones. No significant correlation was found between tumour TCR-beta clonality and smoking pack-years. Nearly half of NSCLC cases had tumour-associated clones >0.5%, with around 74% of squamous carcinomas showing such clones compared with about 31% of adenocarcinomas. Compared with lung adenocarcinoma tumours, lung squamous cell carcinoma showed significantly higher Top 10 clone scores and productive clonality.

TCR-beta CDR3 regions were amplified from genomic DNA by a two-step multiplex PCR, with the second step adding Illumina-compatible adaptors. As a commercial immunoSEQ service, TCR-beta immunosequencing was carried out on an Illumina platform. Per the source publication's procedure: Repertoires were summarised as Top 10 Clones, the percentage of T-cell templates from the ten most frequent sequences, and productive clonality. Values for productive clonality spanned 0 to 1, where a value of 1 indicated a monoclonal population. Sequences comprising at least 0.1% of tumour T-cell templates but absent from matched non-adjacent lung were defined as tumour-associated clones and were identified via log10 scatter plots. Analyses were done in GraphPad Prism7 and R, with Student's t-tests for two-group comparisons, ANOVA for stages, and linear regression for relationships. Not all clones reach the TCRdb copy of this immuneACCESS table, which keeps in-frame sequences only. Checked studies attribute under half of the gap to unresolved V genes and leave the rest unexplained. From that table come the V and J calls and clone size; the DNA was used to work out D and trimming. In all, the sample holds approximately 2,000 clones, and almost 85% of those were seen once. More than 13% of the sample lies in the top ten.

In regard to this clone: The target of this receptor is not known. Within one base of it there is no much larger clone, and no base qualities were kept.

From its cysteine to its phenylalanine, the CDR3 spans 13 amino acids. Kept here is only the CDR3 DNA, which spans 39 bases and is read in frame from base 1. Per the germline V gene, ENHRY is the CDR1 and SYGVKD is the CDR2. The junction carries 16 bases between V and J, which are trimmed by 9 bases and 5 bases respectively. Frozen aliquots of unsorted single-cell suspensions were used for genomic DNA extraction with the QIAamp DNA kit. Tumour samples were surgically resected non-small cell lung cancer tissue. Tissues arrived within 2 hours after resection and were immediately processed into single-cell suspensions. Tissue was mechanically dissociated and enzymatically digested with DNase I, collagenase I and hyaluronidase for about 30 minutes at 37 °C, then filtered and RBC-lysed.

The receptor chain draws on TRBV10-3 and TRBJ2-5, with TRBD1 as a weak D call on 6 bases. The clonotype originates from a human donor with non-small cell lung cancer. The specimen sequenced was lung tumor tissue. In nucleotide form, the sequence is TGTGCCATTAAGACGCAGGGGATGGAGACCCAGTACTTC. It translates as CAIKTQGMETQYF.